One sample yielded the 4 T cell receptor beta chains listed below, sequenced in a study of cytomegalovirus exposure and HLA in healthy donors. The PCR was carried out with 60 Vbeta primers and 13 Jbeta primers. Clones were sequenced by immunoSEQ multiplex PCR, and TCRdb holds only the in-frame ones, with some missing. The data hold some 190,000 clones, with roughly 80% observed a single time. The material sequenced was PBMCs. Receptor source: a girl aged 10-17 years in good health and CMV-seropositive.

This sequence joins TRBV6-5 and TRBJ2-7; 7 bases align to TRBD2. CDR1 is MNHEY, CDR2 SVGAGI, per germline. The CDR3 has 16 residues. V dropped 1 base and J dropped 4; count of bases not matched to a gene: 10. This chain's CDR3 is CASSYYSGLGGYEQYF. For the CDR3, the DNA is TGTGCCAGCAGTTACTACTCGGGACTCGGGGGGTACGAGCAGTACTTC.

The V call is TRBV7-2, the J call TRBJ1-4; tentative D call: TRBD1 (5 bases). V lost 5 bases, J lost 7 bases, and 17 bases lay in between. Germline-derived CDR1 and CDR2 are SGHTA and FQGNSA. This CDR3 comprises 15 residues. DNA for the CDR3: TGTGCCAGCAGCGATCGGAGGGGCCTAAGTGAAAAACTGTTTTTT. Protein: CASSDRRGLSEKLFF.

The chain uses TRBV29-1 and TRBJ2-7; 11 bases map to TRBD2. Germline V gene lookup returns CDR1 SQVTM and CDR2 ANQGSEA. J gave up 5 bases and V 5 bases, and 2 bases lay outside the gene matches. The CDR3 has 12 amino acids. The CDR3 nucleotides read TGCAGCGTTAAGACTAGCGGGAACGAGCAGTACTTC. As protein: CSVKTSGNEQYF.

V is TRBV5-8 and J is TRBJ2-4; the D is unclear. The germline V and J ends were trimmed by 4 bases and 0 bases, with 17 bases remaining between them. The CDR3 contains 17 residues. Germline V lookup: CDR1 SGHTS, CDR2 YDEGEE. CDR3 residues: CASSLAGLGLAKNIQYF. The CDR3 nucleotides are TGTGCCAGCAGCCTCGCAGGTCTCGGCCTAGCCAAAAACATTCAGTACTTC. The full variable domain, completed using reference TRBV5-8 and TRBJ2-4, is EAGVTQSPTHLIKTRGQQATLRCSPISGHTSVYWYQQALGLGLQFLLWYDEGEERNRGNFPPRFSGRQFPNYSSELNVNALELEDSALYLCASSLAGLGLAKNIQYFGAGTRLSVL.